The 30 T cell receptor beta chains below were found in one sample sequenced in a study of blood T cell repertoires in COVID-19. Clones were read by immunoSEQ multiplex PCR, and TCRdb kept only the in-frame ones, dropping some. The sample has roughly 190,000 clones; more than 65% are singletons. What was sequenced was PBMCs or T cells enriched from blood (not recorded which). These TCRs come from a woman in her 50s with acute COVID-19.

The chain links TRBV19 to TRBJ1-3, with D perhaps matching TRBD1 (5 bases). The V end lost 7 bases, the J end lost 1 base, and 14 bases lay between the germline ends. This CDR3 comprises 15 residues. CDR1 LNHDA and CDR2 SQIVND come from the germline V gene (reference sequence). The DNA of the CDR3 is TGTGCCAGTAAGAGACAGAGTGATTCTGGAAACACCATATATTTT. It codes for CASKRQSDSGNTIYF.

This clone appeared a few times. The genes are TRBV11-2 and TRBJ1-2; 7 bases are a match to TRBD1. Germline CDR1 SGHAT, CDR2 FQNNGV. CDR3 length: 15 amino acids. V lost 1 base and J lost 4; bases outside the gene matches: 6. The CDR3 loop is CASSLGQGIRYGYTF. Here the CDR3 DNA reads TGTGCCAGCAGCTTAGGACAGGGTATTCGCTATGGCTACACCTTC.

The CDR3 protein is CANRAGGGTDTQYF. CDR3 nucleotide sequence: TGTGCCAACCGAGCGGGGGGGGGCACAGATACGCAGTATTTT. This chain connects TRBV2 to TRBJ2-3; 10 nucleotides match TRBD2. This CDR3 has 14 amino acids. Germline V gives CDR1 SNHLY, CDR2 FYNNEI. V was clipped by 10 bases and J by 1 base; unmatched bases: 5.

The chain recombines TRBV28 with TRBJ1-2; 8 bases map to TRBD1. The germline V gene encodes CDR1 MDHEN and CDR2 SYDVKM. The CDR3 covers 12 residues. Germline trimming cut 7 bases from V and 13 bases from J; bases unmatched to any gene: 11. This CDR3 is CASNRQGTLPTF. CDR3 nucleotides: TGTGCCAGCAATCGACAGGGGACCCTTCCCACCTTC.

As concerns this clone: Other DNA sequences in this specimen translate into the identical CDR3. CDR3 amino acids: CASSSLTSGGAGEQFF. CDR3 nucleotide sequence: TGTGCCAGCAGCTCCTTGACTAGCGGGGGGGCAGGAGAGCAGTTCTTC. The genes are TRBV11-2 and TRBJ2-1; 14 bases map to TRBD2. The CDR3 loop spans 16 amino acids. Per germline, CDR1 SGHAT and CDR2 FQNNGV. Unmatched junction bases numbered 9, after V lost 4 bases and J lost 10 bases.

Concerning this clone: Other nucleotide sequences in the sample specify the same CDR3. The rearrangement uses TRBV4-2 and TRBJ2-1; 13 positions agree with TRBD2. The CDR3 is 17 residues long. V lost 1 base to trimming and J lost 4 bases; unmatched junction nucleotides: 4. Germline V gives CDR1 LGHNA, CDR2 YNFKEQ. This CDR3 reads CASSQATSGGPYNEQFF. The CDR3 DNA sequence: TGTGCCAGCAGCCAAGCGACTAGCGGGGGGCCATACAATGAGCAGTTCTTC.

Only one count was recorded for this clone. This chain joins TRBV9 and TRBJ2-3; D is uncertain. CDR1 and CDR2 from the germline V gene are SGDLS and YYNGEE. The CDR3 consists of 13 residues. V was pared by 0 bases and J by 5 bases, with 7 bases between. The CDR3 sequence: CASSVVDIDTQYF. CDR3 in DNA: TGTGCCAGCAGCGTAGTCGACATAGATACGCAGTATTTT. The full variable domain, in which reference TRBV9 and TRBJ2-3 provide the parts outside the CDR3, is DSGVTQTPKHLITATGQRVTLRCSPRSGDLSVYWYQQSLDQGLQFLIQYYNGEERAKGNILERFSAQQFPDLHSELNLSSLELGDSALYFCASSVVDIDTQYFGPGTRLTVL.

The chain employs TRBV5-1 and TRBJ2-3, with D maybe TRBD1 (6 bases). The CDR3 has 13 amino acids. Germline-derived CDR1 and CDR2 are SGHRS and YFSETQ. V shed 1 base and J shed 6 bases, with 9 bases lying between them. For the CDR3, the DNA is TGCGCCAGCAGCTTGATAAGGGGGGATACGCAGTATTTT. Amino acids: CASSLIRGDTQYF.

J is TRBJ2-1 and V is TRBV11-2; D is uncertain. CDR3 length: 13 residues. Per the germline V gene, CDR1 is SGHAT and CDR2 is FQNNGV. V lost 2 bases and J lost 6, with 8 bases in between. CDR3 in amino acids: CASSLSQVNEQFF. CDR3 in DNA: TGTGCCAGCAGCTTAAGCCAGGTCAATGAGCAGTTCTTC.

The chain employs TRBV6-4 and TRBJ1-2, with D possibly TRBD1 on 5 matching bases. The germline V gene has CDR1 MRHNA and CDR2 SNTAGT. V dropped 0 bases and J dropped 0 bases, with 14 bases sitting between them. This CDR3 comprises 17 residues. The CDR3 nucleotides are TGTGCCAGCAGTGACTCTACAGGAGGGGCTTCTAACTATGGCTACACCTTC. Translating gives CASSDSTGGASNYGYTF.

The chain combines TRBV6-5 with TRBJ1-1; D is perhaps TRBD1 (5 bases). The CDR3 spans 13 residues. Germline V gene lookup returns CDR1 MNHEY and CDR2 SVGAGI. V was clipped by 2 bases and J by 5 bases, with 9 bases between them. CDR3 residues: CASSYGQRTEAFF. The CDR3 DNA sequence: TGTGCCAGCAGTTACGGACAAAGGACTGAAGCTTTCTTT.

The chain joins TRBV9 to TRBJ1-1, with D tentatively TRBD1 (5 bases). Germline CDR1 is SGDLS and CDR2 is YYNGEE. The CDR3 length is 14 residues. Trimming left V 4 bases short and J 1 base short, with 11 bases between. The CDR3 loop is CASSMHDRNTEAFF. CDR3 in DNA: TGTGCCAGCAGCATGCATGACAGGAACACTGAAGCTTTCTTT. Based on the CDR3 plus reference TRBV9 and TRBJ1-1, the full variable domain is DSGVTQTPKHLITATGQRVTLRCSPRSGDLSVYWYQQSLDQGLQFLIQYYNGEERAKGNILERFSAQQFPDLHSELNLSSLELGDSALYFCASSMHDRNTEAFFGQGTRLTVV.

V usage is TRBV9 and J usage is TRBJ1-2; TRBD1 matches 9 bases. Germline lookup yields CDR1 SGDLS and CDR2 YYNGEE. The CDR3 consists of 14 residues. V shed 4 bases, J shed 8 bases, and the junction held 9 bases outside the gene matches. Here the CDR3 reads CASSRTGTGRGYTF. The CDR3 DNA reads TGTGCCAGCAGCAGAACCGGGACAGGGCGCGGCTACACCTTC.

The chain combines TRBV19 with TRBJ2-3, with TRBD1 matching 11 bases. Trimming removed 5 bases from V and 7 bases from J; junction bases left unmatched: 14. The germline gives CDR1 LNHDA, CDR2 SQIVND (reference sequence). The CDR3 sequence is 17 residues long. For the CDR3, the DNA is TGTGCCAGTAGTCCAGCCGGGACAGGGGGGGGAAGAAATACGCAGTATTTT. Encoded protein: CASSPAGTGGGRNTQYF.

The J gene is TRBJ1-1, the V gene TRBV4-2; maybe TRBD1 (6 bases). Between the trimmed V and J ends, which lost 4 bases and 0 bases, there was a span of 12 bases. There are 15 residues in the CDR3. Germline CDR1 and CDR2: LGHNA and YNFKEQ. CDR3 sequence (DNA): TGTGCCAGCAGCCTCGCCACAGGGTTGAACACTGAAGCTTTCTTT. Its translation: CASSLATGLNTEAFF.

The chain joins TRBV27 to TRBJ2-7; D is unresolved. This CDR3 is 13 amino acids long. V dropped 10 bases and J dropped 4 bases, with 17 bases sitting between them. Germline CDR1 reads MNHEY; CDR2 reads SMNVEV (reference sequence). The CDR3 reads CATAAWAPYEQYV. The CDR3 region has the DNA TGTGCCACGGCCGCTTGGGCGCCGTACGAGCAGTACGTC.

This chain joins TRBV6-6 and TRBJ1-1; no reliable D call. Per the germline V gene, CDR1 is MNHNY and CDR2 is SVGAGI (reference sequence). The CDR3 length is 13 residues. Trimming pared 4 bases from V and 1 base from J, leaving 7 bases between. The CDR3 here is CASSSLSNTEAFF. The CDR3 bases are TGTGCCAGCAGTTCTTTATCGAACACTGAAGCTTTCTTT.

This CDR3 is CASSYSRSWAGAQYF. The DNA for the CDR3 is TGTGCCAGCAGTTACTCGAGGTCCTGGGCCGGGGCCCAGTACTTC. J is TRBJ2-5 and V is TRBV6-5; tentatively, D is TRBD2 (5 bases). CDR1 is MNHEY, CDR2 SVGAGI, per germline. The CDR3 spans 15 residues. Trimming removed 0 bases from V and 9 bases from J, with 17 bases in between.

J is TRBJ1-2 and V is TRBV11-2; D unresolved. CDR1 is SGHAT and CDR2 is FQNNGV in the germline V gene. The CDR3 has 12 residues. V lost 3 bases, J lost 5 bases, and 7 bases lay in between. Here the CDR3 DNA reads TGTGCCAGCAGCTTGAACGGTTATGGCTACACCTTC. Protein sequence: CASSLNGYGYTF. Using reference TRBV11-2 and TRBJ1-2 for the parts outside the CDR3, the full variable domain is EAGVAQSPRYKIIEKRQSVAFWCNPISGHATLYWYQQILGQGPKLLIQFQNNGVVDDSQLPKDRFSAERLKGVDSTLKIQPAKLEDSAVYLCASSLNGYGYTFGSGTRLTVV.

The rearrangement uses TRBV7-9 and TRBJ2-2; a weak D match, TRBD1 (6 bases). V was cut by 5 bases and J by 3 bases, with 19 bases left in between. The germline V gene has CDR1 SEHNR and CDR2 FQNEAQ (reference sequence). The CDR3 has 17 amino acids. In nucleotides, the CDR3 is TGTGCCAGCAGCGTCGAGCAGGGGTTACGGGACACCGGGGAGCTGTTTTTT. Amino acids: CASSVEQGLRDTGELFF.

The genes are TRBV4-1 and TRBJ1-1, with TRBD1 matching over 11 bases. V gave up 1 base and J gave up 0 bases; unmatched junction bases: 4. The CDR3 has 17 amino acids. CDR1 is MGHRA and CDR2 is YSYEKL in the germline V gene. CDR3 region: CASSQGTGGRVNTEAFF. CDR3 nucleotides: TGCGCCAGCAGCCAAGGGACAGGGGGCCGGGTGAACACTGAAGCTTTCTTT.

The chain carries TRBV6-2 or TRBV6-3 and TRBJ2-3; no clear D gene. The CDR3 is 11 residues long. Germline V gene lookup returns CDR1 MNHEY and CDR2 SVGEGT. V lost 3 bases to trimming and J lost 6 bases, with 4 bases between them. As DNA, the CDR3 is TGTGCCAGCAGTTATCAGGATACGCAGTATTTT. Its protein product is CASSYQDTQYF.

The J gene is TRBJ2-1, the V gene TRBV11-3; 7 bases are shared with TRBD1. Germline lookup yields CDR1 SGHNT and CDR2 YENEEA. Unmatched junction bases numbered 7, after V lost 3 bases and J lost 8 bases. This CDR3 has 14 residues. Here the CDR3 DNA reads TGTGCCAGCAGCTTGACACAGGGGAACCATGAGCAGTTCTTC. Its protein is CASSLTQGNHEQFF.

The chain employs TRBV3-1 (or the pseudogene TRBV3-2) and TRBJ2-1; 13 positions agree with TRBD2. Trimming at V came to 7 bases and at J to 3 bases, leaving 3 bases not matched to a gene. Germline assignment: CDR1 LGHDT and CDR2 YNNKEL (reference sequence). The CDR3 sequence is 15 residues long. The CDR3 spells CASTGLAGSYNEQFF. The CDR3 DNA reads TGTGCCAGCACGGGACTAGCGGGGAGCTACAATGAGCAGTTCTTC.

V usage is TRBV30 and J usage is TRBJ1-2; 7 positions match TRBD1. The CDR3 loop spans 13 amino acids. Germline V gene sequence: CDR1 GTSNPN, CDR2 SVGIG (reference sequence). V was clipped by 2 bases and J by 8 bases; unmatched bases: 8. The CDR3 DNA is TGTGCCTGGAGTACGACAGGACAGGCCGGCTACACCTTC. Translation: CAWSTTGQAGYTF.

V usage is TRBV30 and J usage is TRBJ1-1, with D possibly TRBD1 on 5 matching bases. Per the germline V gene, CDR1 is GTSNPN and CDR2 is SVGIG (reference sequence). The CDR3 runs 15 residues. V was trimmed by 1 base and J by 5 bases, leaving 17 bases between them. In DNA form, the CDR3 reads TGTGCCTGGAGTGGGGCGCGGGGCCGGTGGACTGAAGCTTTCTTT. Encoded protein: CAWSGARGRWTEAFF.

The chain combines TRBV30 with TRBJ2-1; no clear D. The CDR3 has 14 amino acids. Germline V gene lookup returns CDR1 GTSNPN and CDR2 SVGIG (reference sequence). Trimming removed 2 bases at V and 3 bases at J, with 11 bases between. This chain's CDR3 is CAWSPDSVYNEQFF. The CDR3 DNA follows: TGTGCCTGGAGTCCCGACTCGGTCTACAATGAGCAGTTCTTC.

This clone has only one observation. The identical CDR3 is also encoded by other nucleotide sequences in the sample. V and J are TRBV7-8 and TRBJ2-3; 7 nucleotides match TRBD2. Trimming took 5 bases from V and 3 from J; bases not matched to a gene: 14. CDR3 length: 17 amino acids. Germline values: CDR1 SGHVS, CDR2 FQNEAQ. DNA of the CDR3: TGTGCCAGCAGCCATCTGACGCTAGCGGATGGGACAGATACGCAGTATTTT. This encodes CASSHLTLADGTDTQYF.

V usage is TRBV19 and J usage is TRBJ2-2; the D is unclear. The CDR3 has 13 residues. V lost 7 bases to trimming and J lost 2 bases, with 8 bases between them. From germline, CDR1 is LNHDA and CDR2 SQIVND (reference sequence). The CDR3 sequence is CASTETNTGELFF. The CDR3 DNA follows: TGTGCCAGTACTGAGACTAACACCGGGGAGCTGTTTTTT.

The rearrangement uses TRBV27 and TRBJ1-3; the D is unclear. Looked up from germline, CDR1 is MNHEY and CDR2 is SMNVEV (reference sequence). The CDR3 sequence is 15 residues long. Trimming cost V 5 bases and J 0 bases, with 11 bases left between them. The CDR3 protein is CASSRAGSSGNTIYF. In nucleotides, the CDR3 is TGTGCCAGCAGTCGAGCGGGGAGCTCTGGAAACACCATATATTTT.